One sample yielded the 17 T cell receptor beta chains listed below, sequenced in a study of T cell repertoires in cytomegalovirus infection. A single record per CDR3 protein comes from TCRdb applying MiXCR to the reads. This sample has 76,000 or so distinct CDR3 sequences, with around 3.4% found just once. The specimen sequenced was PBMCs. These receptors were obtained from a human donor in good health (CMV status not recorded). Some clones in this sample may be carry-over from other donors' samples.

This clonotype was observed at least ten times. The chain links TRBV7-8 to TRBJ2-7; D is ambiguous. V shed 3 bases and J shed 4 bases, with 13 bases lying between them. The CDR3 consists of 14 residues. CDR1 is SGHVS, CDR2 FQNEAQ, per germline. CDR3 sequence (DNA): TGTGCCAGCAGCTTGGGGATAGGTAGTTACGAGCAGTACTTC. This translates into CASSLGIGSYEQYF.

This clonotype was counted many times. The chain couples TRBV20-1 to TRBJ2-5, with D maybe TRBD1 (5 bases). The V gene lost 5 bases and the J gene lost 2 bases, with 12 bases spanning the gap. The CDR3 consists of 13 residues. CDR1 is DFQATT and CDR2 is SNEGSKA in the germline V gene (reference sequence). CDR3 DNA: TGCAGTGCTGTGTTACCAGGGCAAGAGACCCAGTACTTC. Protein sequence: CSAVLPGQETQYF.

In this sample, this clonotype turned up many times. The CDR3 DNA is TGCAGTGCTAGAAGTCGGCCACTCGTCACCTACGAGCAGTACTTC. Amino acids: CSARSRPLVTYEQYF. V gene TRBV20-1 combines with J gene TRBJ2-7; D is ambiguous. V was shortened by 2 bases and J by 2 bases, with 16 bases between the two germline ends. CDR3 length: 15 amino acids. The V gene's germline CDR1 is DFQATT and CDR2 SNEGSKA (reference sequence).

This clonotype appeared many times. J is TRBJ2-7 and V is TRBV5-1, with 15 bases fitting TRBD2. The V gene's germline CDR1 is SGHRS and CDR2 YFSETQ. The CDR3 is made up of 18 amino acids. The V and J ends lost 5 bases and 0 bases, in that order; junction bases with no gene match: 9. Here the CDR3 reads CASSTPGLAGGNSYEQYF. CDR3 in DNA: TGCGCCAGCAGTACTCCGGGACTAGCGGGGGGCAACTCCTACGAGCAGTACTTC.

There are many counts of this clonotype. V and J are TRBV7-2 and TRBJ1-5; 8 bases match TRBD1. Per the germline V gene, CDR1 is SGHTA and CDR2 is FQGNSA. There are 14 residues in the CDR3. With V trimmed by 6 bases and J by 7 bases, 8 bases remained unmatched. The CDR3 protein is CASSYTGGSQPQHF. The CDR3 nucleotides read TGTGCCAGCAGTTATACAGGGGGATCGCAGCCCCAGCATTTT.

This clonotype was seen repeatedly, ten times or more. The chain employs TRBV18 and TRBJ1-1, with D unclear. From germline, CDR1 is KGHSH and CDR2 LQKENI. This CDR3 region has 16 residues. Trimming shortened V by 2 bases and J by 0 bases, and 13 bases separated the two germline ends. The CDR3 spells CASSPGSVFMNTEAFF. DNA for the CDR3: TGTGCCAGCTCACCAGGGTCTGTGTTCATGAACACTGAAGCTTTCTTT.

The sample holds a few counts of this clonotype. The chain has TRBV20-1 and TRBJ2-2; TRBD1 matches at 10 bases. This CDR3 contains 14 residues. The germline gives CDR1 DFQATT, CDR2 SNEGSKA (reference sequence). J gave up 1 base and V 7 bases, and 3 bases lay outside the gene matches. Here the CDR3 reads CSGQGALNTGELFF. CDR3 coding DNA: TGCAGTGGACAGGGGGCGTTGAACACCGGGGAGCTGTTTTTT.

This clonotype was seen at least ten times. CDR3 residues: CASSQTGASMNTEAFF. In DNA, the CDR3 is TGTGCCAGCAGTCAAACCGGGGCTTCGATGAACACTGAAGCTTTCTTT. The chain uses TRBV7-2 and TRBJ1-1, with a weak D call TRBD1 (5 bases). CDR1 SGHTA and CDR2 FQGNSA come from the germline V gene. The CDR3 sequence is 16 residues long. The V gene lost 6 bases and the J gene lost 0 bases, with 17 bases spanning the gap.

This clonotype was recorded at least ten times. The chain combines TRBV6-5 with TRBJ1-5; TRBD1 might be the D (5 bases). The length of the CDR3 is 14 residues. Deletions cut 6 bases from V and 1 base from J, with 10 bases between. Germline V gives CDR1 MNHEY, CDR2 SVGAGI. CDR3 DNA sequence: TGTGCCAGCAGACCGGGACCGAGCAATCAGCCCCAGCATTTT. Translated: CASRPGPSNQPQHF.

This clonotype has at least ten counts. The chain links TRBV7-2 to TRBJ1-1, with 11 bases fitting TRBD1. CDR1 and CDR2 from the germline V gene are SGHTA and FQGNSA. V dropped 3 bases and J dropped 4; count of bases not matched to a gene: 7. This CDR3 comprises 16 residues. The CDR3 sequence is CASSLTTGTGGTEAFF. The CDR3 nucleotides are TGTGCCAGCAGCTTGACTACCGGGACAGGGGGCACTGAAGCTTTCTTT. The complete variable domain, with remaining parts taken from reference TRBV7-2 and TRBJ1-1, reads GAGVSQSPSNKVTEKGKDVELRCDPISGHTALYWYRQSLGQGLEFLIYFQGNSAPDKSGLPSDRFSAERTGGSVSTLTIQRTQQEDSAVYLCASSLTTGTGGTEAFFGQGTRLTVV.

This clonotype showed up many times. The chain has TRBV7-9 and TRBJ1-1, with D maybe TRBD1 (5 bases). Germline loops: CDR1 SEHNR, CDR2 FQNEAQ (reference sequence). The CDR3 is 16 amino acids. V lost 5 bases and J 4 bases, leaving 20 bases between the germline ends. This CDR3 is CASSRRQGMVVTEAFF. CDR3 DNA: TGTGCCAGCAGCCGCCGCCAGGGTATGGTTGTCACTGAAGCTTTCTTT.

This clonotype was picked up many times. The chain recombines TRBV20-1 with TRBJ2-7; 8 positions match TRBD1. The CDR3 has 19 amino acids. Germline V gives CDR1 DFQATT, CDR2 SNEGSKA (reference sequence). The trim removed 3 bases at V and 3 bases at J, leaving 22 bases unmatched. In nucleotides, the CDR3 is TGCAGTGCTAGTCCTGAAGGAGGACAGGGTGCCGGGTTAGGCTACGAGCAGTACTTC. Protein product: CSASPEGGQGAGLGYEQYF.

At least ten counts were recorded for this clonotype. The V and J genes are TRBV6-1 and TRBJ2-3; 11 bases line up with TRBD1. The length of the CDR3 is 16 residues. Germline V gives CDR1 MNHNS, CDR2 SASEGT. With V trimmed by 6 bases and J by 6 bases, 11 bases remained unmatched. CDR3 residues: CASSPFPGQGVDTQYF. The CDR3 region has the DNA TGTGCCAGCAGCCCTTTCCCGGGACAGGGGGTTGATACGCAGTATTTT.

There are many counts of this clonotype. This CDR3 reads CSARLGPGRTYEQYF. The CDR3 DNA reads as TGCAGTGCTAGATTGGGACCGGGACGGACCTACGAGCAGTACTTC. The chain is built from TRBV20-1 and TRBJ2-7, with D tentatively TRBD1 or TRBD2 (5 bases each). Per the germline V gene, CDR1 is DFQATT and CDR2 is SNEGSKA (reference sequence). The CDR3 spans 15 residues. V lost 2 bases and J 2 bases, leaving 16 bases between the germline ends.

This clonotype was observed at least ten times. This sequence joins TRBV7-8 and TRBJ1-5, with D unclear. This CDR3 is 15 amino acids long. V dropped 3 bases and J dropped 2 bases, with 11 bases sitting between them. In germline, CDR1 is SGHVS, CDR2 FQNEAQ. CDR3 protein: CASSLTRAGNQPQHF. CDR3 DNA sequence: TGTGCCAGCAGCTTGACTAGGGCAGGCAATCAGCCCCAGCATTTT.

This clonotype has only a few counts. The chain couples TRBV25-1 to TRBJ1-2, with TRBD1 identical over 7 bases. V was clipped by 2 bases and J by 4 bases; unmatched bases: 1. Germline V gene data show CDR1 as MGHDK and CDR2 as SYGVNS. This CDR3 region has 13 residues. The DNA for the CDR3 is TGTGCCAGCAGTGAAGGGACAGTCTATGGCTACACCTTC. Its protein product is CASSEGTVYGYTF.

In its sample, this clonotype was seen many times. This chain connects TRBV9 to TRBJ2-1; weak D call: TRBD1 (6 bases). Trimming stripped 0 bases from V and 8 bases from J, with 9 bases between. CDR1 is SGDLS, CDR2 YYNGEE, per germline. CDR3 length: 13 residues. CDR3 sequence: CASSVVAGDEQFF. CDR3 nucleotide sequence: TGTGCCAGCAGCGTAGTTGCAGGGGATGAGCAGTTCTTC. Full variable domain (rest looked up from reference TRBV9 and TRBJ2-1): DSGVTQTPKHLITATGQRVTLRCSPRSGDLSVYWYQQSLDQGLQFLIQYYNGEERAKGNILERFSAQQFPDLHSELNLSSLELGDSALYFCASSVVAGDEQFFGPGTRLTVL.